Sequencing of this TCR beta chain was carried out in a study of siplizumab effects on memory and regulatory T cells. Assay used: immunoSEQ multiplex PCR; TCRdb lists only in-frame clones, some missing. The data hold 100,000 or so clones, with 91% observed a single time. Overall study results and limits: Roughly 75-97% of proliferating CD4+ or CD8+ clones lacked a naive or memory phenotype that could be assigned.

Turning to this clone: Antigen unknown.

The CDR3 is 12 residues long. Germline values: CDR1 SQVTM, CDR2 ANQGSEA. The V end lost 7 bases, the J end lost 8 bases, and 17 bases lay between the germline ends. The sequence was obtained from a human donor in good health. Some clones in this sample may be carry-over from other donors' samples. This chain uses TRBV29-1 with TRBJ1-1, with D tentatively TRBD1 (6 bases). The material sequenced was CD4+ T cells sorted from blood. The CDR3 bases are TGCAGCGGGAAGTGGGGGCGCATAGAAGCTTTCTTT. It encodes CSGKWGRIEAFF.